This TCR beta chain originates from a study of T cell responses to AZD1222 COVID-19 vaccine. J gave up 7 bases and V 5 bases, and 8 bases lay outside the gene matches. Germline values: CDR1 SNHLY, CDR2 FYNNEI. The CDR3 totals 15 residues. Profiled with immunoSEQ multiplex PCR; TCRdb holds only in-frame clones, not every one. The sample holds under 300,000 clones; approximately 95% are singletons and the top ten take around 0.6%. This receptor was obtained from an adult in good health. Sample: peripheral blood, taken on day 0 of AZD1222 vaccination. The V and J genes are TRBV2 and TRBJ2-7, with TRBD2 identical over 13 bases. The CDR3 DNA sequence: TGTGCCAGCAGTACTACTAGCGGGGGGGCTTGGGAGCAGTACTTC. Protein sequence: CASSTTSGGAWEQYF.